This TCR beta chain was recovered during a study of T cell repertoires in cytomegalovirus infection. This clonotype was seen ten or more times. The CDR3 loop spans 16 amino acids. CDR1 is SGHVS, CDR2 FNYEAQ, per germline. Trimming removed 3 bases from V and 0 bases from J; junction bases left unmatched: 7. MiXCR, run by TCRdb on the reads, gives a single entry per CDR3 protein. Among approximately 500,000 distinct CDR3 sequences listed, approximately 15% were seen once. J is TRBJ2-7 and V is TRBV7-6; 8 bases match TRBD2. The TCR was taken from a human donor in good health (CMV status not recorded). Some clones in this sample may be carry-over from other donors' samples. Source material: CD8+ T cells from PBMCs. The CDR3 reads CASSFLSGTSSYEQYF. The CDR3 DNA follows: TGTGCCAGCAGCTTCCTAAGCGGGACTAGCTCCTACGAGCAGTACTTC.